What follows describes a single TCR beta chain. The antigen is undetermined. The record originates from a study of PD-L1 blockade in urothelial cancer. Across the whole study: The number of prior chemotherapy regimens per patient was 0 to 3. Analyzed time points were 3 weeks (second dose) and 6 weeks after therapy began.

TCRdb's copy holds only in-frame clones and misses some; the assay was immunoSEQ multiplex PCR. The sample holds some 120,000 clones, roughly 83% seen once. Study-wide results and caveats: Blood TCR clonality below the median before treatment was a predictor of better survival.

Sample time point: peripheral blood 6 weeks after treatment start. The sequencing here drew on PBMCs, taken around atezolizumab (anti-PD-L1) treatment. The origin of this receptor is a man aged 45 to 65 with urothelial cancer.

Here the CDR3 reads CASSQAGLEETQYF. As DNA, the CDR3 is TGTGCCAGCAGCCAGGCGGGACTGGAAGAGACCCAGTACTTC. The V call is TRBV4-2, the J call TRBJ2-5; D may be TRBD2 (6 bases). This CDR3 has 14 amino acids. Germline-derived CDR1 and CDR2 are LGHNA and YNFKEQ. Trimming removed 3 bases at V and 3 bases at J, with 11 bases between.